The rows below give T cell receptor beta chains drawn from one sample of a study of cytomegalovirus exposure and HLA in healthy donors. The data were produced by immunoSEQ multiplex PCR, yet TCRdb's version contains in-frame clones alone and is incomplete. The sample holds around 75,000 clones; 75% to 80% are singletons and the top ten take around 3.7%. Input material: PBMCs. These receptors originate from a man in his forties in good health and CMV-seronegative. CDR3s include the opening cysteine and the closing phenylalanine or tryptophan. D genes are given only for firm matches. Part of the rows lack a size; the others show once, few, many or a class for expanded clones.

d_call: TRBD2
clone_size: NA
j_call: TRBJ2-1
v_call: TRBV5-6
cdr3_aa: CASSLTSGKWNEQFF
cdr3_nt: TGTGCCAGCAGCTTGACTAGCGGGAAATGGAATGAGCAGTTCTTC

d_call: TRBD1
clone_size: NA
j_call: TRBJ1-5
v_call: TRBV7-9
cdr3_aa: CASSLEGGDQPQHF
cdr3_nt: TGTGCCAGCAGCTTAGAAGGGGGCGATCAGCCCCAGCATTTT

d_call: NA
clone_size: NA
j_call: TRBJ2-4
v_call: TRBV6-5
cdr3_aa: CASRDSQAKNIQYF
cdr3_nt: TGTGCCAGCAGGGACAGCCAGGCCAAAAACATTCAGTACTTC

d_call: TRBD2
clone_size: NA
j_call: TRBJ2-1
v_call: TRBV4-3
cdr3_aa: CASGLAGGPTEQFF
cdr3_nt: TGCGCCAGCGGACTAGCGGGGGGGCCTACTGAGCAGTTCTTC

d_call: NA
clone_size: NA
j_call: TRBJ2-7
v_call: TRBV6-5
cdr3_aa: CASSYSGFNEQYF
cdr3_nt: TGTGCCAGCAGTTATTCAGGGTTTAACGAGCAGTACTTC

d_call: NA
clone_size: NA
j_call: TRBJ1-4
v_call: TRBV19
cdr3_aa: CASSLVRSDEKLFF
cdr3_nt: TGTGCCAGTAGTTTGGTCCGGAGCGATGAAAAACTGTTTTTT

d_call: NA
clone_size: NA
j_call: TRBJ1-4
v_call: TRBV28
cdr3_aa: CASSGTPANEKLFF
cdr3_nt: TGTGCCAGCAGCGGGACACCAGCTAATGAAAAACTGTTTTTT

d_call: TRBD2
clone_size: NA
j_call: TRBJ2-5
v_call: TRBV5-4
cdr3_aa: CASSLVTGLAIETQYF
cdr3_nt: TGTGCCAGCAGCTTGGTAACGGGACTAGCTATAGAGACCCAGTACTTC

d_call: TRBD1
clone_size: NA
j_call: TRBJ1-4
v_call: TRBV30
cdr3_aa: CACTGGTDEKLFF
cdr3_nt: TGTGCCTGTACAGGGGGGACAGATGAAAAACTGTTTTTT

d_call: TRBD1
clone_size: NA
j_call: TRBJ2-7
v_call: TRBV18
cdr3_aa: CASSPPGQGSSYEQYF
cdr3_nt: TGTGCCAGCTCACCCCCGGGACAGGGAAGCTCCTACGAGCAGTACTTC

d_call: NA
clone_size: NA
j_call: TRBJ2-3
v_call: TRBV5-1
cdr3_aa: CASSLAATGGAPSTDTQYF
cdr3_nt: TGCGCCAGCAGCTTGGCCGCAACAGGTGGGGCGCCCAGCACAGATACGCAGTATTTT

d_call: NA
clone_size: once
j_call: TRBJ1-5
v_call: TRBV10-3
cdr3_aa: CAISEFGGGERNQPQHF
cdr3_nt: TGTGCCATCAGTGAGTTCGGTGGGGGGGAAAGGAACCAGCCCCAGCATTTT

d_call: NA
clone_size: few
j_call: TRBJ2-7
v_call: TRBV6-6
cdr3_aa: CASSRSTSSYEQYF
cdr3_nt: TGTGCCAGCAGCCGGTCGACTAGCTCCTACGAGCAGTACTTC

d_call: NA
clone_size: NA
j_call: TRBJ1-2
v_call: TRBV5-1
cdr3_aa: CARQGVDYGYTF
cdr3_nt: TGCGCCAGACAGGGTGTCGACTATGGCTACACCTTC

d_call: TRBD2
clone_size: NA
j_call: TRBJ2-1
v_call: TRBV7-8
cdr3_aa: CASSLGGTSGGNEQFF
cdr3_nt: TGTGCCAGCAGCCTCGGGGGGACTAGCGGGGGCAATGAGCAGTTCTTC

d_call: NA
clone_size: few
j_call: TRBJ2-1
v_call: TRBV10-1
cdr3_aa: CASSAGLDNEQFF
cdr3_nt: TGCGCCAGCAGTGCAGGCCTGGACAATGAGCAGTTCTTC

d_call: NA
clone_size: NA
j_call: TRBJ2-3
v_call: TRBV7-3
cdr3_aa: CASSLTGASHFTDTQYF
cdr3_nt: TGTGCCAGCAGCTTAACGGGGGCTAGCCACTTCACAGATACGCAGTATTTT

d_call: NA
clone_size: few
j_call: TRBJ1-5
v_call: TRBV21-1
cdr3_aa: CASSKMWRNQPQHF
cdr3_nt: TGTGCCAGCAGCAAAATGTGGCGCAATCAGCCCCAGCATTTT

d_call: NA
clone_size: NA
j_call: TRBJ2-2
v_call: TRBV9
cdr3_aa: CATREGGLDTGELFF
cdr3_nt: TGTGCCACAAGAGAGGGGGGGCTCGACACCGGGGAGCTGTTTTTT

d_call: TRBD1
clone_size: NA
j_call: TRBJ1-1
v_call: TRBV5-6
cdr3_aa: CASSPSYRGANEGAEAFF
cdr3_nt: TGTGCCAGCAGCCCCAGCTACAGGGGGGCTAATGAGGGAGCTGAAGCTTTCTTT

d_call: NA
clone_size: NA
j_call: TRBJ1-1
v_call: TRBV6-1
cdr3_aa: CASSPDRDAGTEAFF
cdr3_nt: TGTGCCAGCAGTCCCGACCGCGACGCGGGCACTGAAGCTTTCTTT

d_call: TRBD1
clone_size: NA
j_call: TRBJ1-1
v_call: TRBV2
cdr3_aa: CAARDRQNTEAFF
cdr3_nt: TGTGCCGCAAGGGACAGACAGAACACTGAAGCTTTCTTT

d_call: TRBD1
clone_size: NA
j_call: TRBJ2-5
v_call: TRBV5-1
cdr3_aa: CASGAGTGGRETQYF
cdr3_nt: TGCGCCAGCGGCGCCGGGACAGGGGGCAGGGAGACCCAGTACTTC

d_call: NA
clone_size: NA
j_call: TRBJ1-6
v_call: TRBV7-2
cdr3_aa: CASSLTSGRGGSPLHF
cdr3_nt: TGTGCCAGCAGCTTAACTTCGGGCAGGGGTGGCTCACCCCTCCACTTT

d_call: NA
clone_size: once
j_call: TRBJ1-4
v_call: TRBV2
cdr3_aa: CASSPPGEKLFF
cdr3_nt: TGTGCCAGCAGTCCTCCGGGGGAAAAACTGTTTTTT

d_call: TRBD1
clone_size: NA
j_call: TRBJ2-7
v_call: TRBV2
cdr3_aa: CASVGQGTNEQYF
cdr3_nt: TGTGCCAGCGTGGGACAGGGTACCAACGAGCAGTACTTC

d_call: TRBD1
clone_size: NA
j_call: TRBJ1-1
v_call: TRBV28
cdr3_aa: CASRYRGRGNTEAFF
cdr3_nt: TGTGCCAGCAGATACAGGGGGCGAGGGAACACTGAAGCTTTCTTT

d_call: TRBD1
clone_size: NA
j_call: TRBJ2-5
v_call: TRBV28
cdr3_aa: CASSPGGLRSTETQYF
cdr3_nt: TGTGCCAGCAGCCCAGGGGGCTTAAGGTCAACGGAGACCCAGTACTTC

d_call: NA
clone_size: NA
j_call: TRBJ1-1
v_call: TRBV5-1
cdr3_aa: CASSFVAVNTEAFF
cdr3_nt: TGCGCCAGCAGCTTCGTTGCGGTGAACACTGAAGCTTTCTTT

d_call: NA
clone_size: NA
j_call: TRBJ1-1
v_call: TRBV30
cdr3_aa: CAWSAGVTEAFF
cdr3_nt: TGTGCCTGGAGTGCAGGGGTTACTGAAGCTTTCTTT